Below, 25 T cell receptor beta chains from the same sample are listed, as sequenced in a study of T cells in Graves' hyperthyroidism and ophthalmopathy (dated by TCRdb to between 2018 and 2020). The protocol used for the library was multiplex PCR. Sequencing used an Illumina HiSeq 2000. Amplification of TCR beta CDR3 regions was carried out from RNA transcripts. The TCR CDR3 was subjected to a first round of RT-PCR using the HTBI primer set and the Qiagen OneStep RT-PCR kit. TCRdb passed the public sequencing reads through fastp at Q25 and MiXCR, retaining productive beta sequences. For every CDR3 protein sequence, its rows merge into one entry that carries the most common genes and DNA. The sample table lists a few hundred thousand distinct CDR3 sequences, roughly 46% of them with a count of one. The ten most abundant clones make up about 8.3% of the sample. Sequences were obtained from peripheral blood or thyroid tissue (not recorded which). These receptors were taken from a woman in her late teens or twenties with Graves' hyperthyroidism.

In its sample, this clonotype was seen many times. The J gene is TRBJ2-7, the V gene TRBV6-2 or TRBV6-3; D is uncertain. CDR1 MNHEY and CDR2 SVGEGT come from the germline V gene. CDR3 length: 12 residues. Deletions cut 7 bases from V and 4 bases from J, with 11 bases between. CDR3 coding DNA: TGTGCCAGCAATACTCAAAGGTACGAGCAGTACTTC. Protein sequence: CASNTQRYEQYF.

This clonotype has a count of ten or more. J is TRBJ2-5 and V is TRBV11-2; possibly TRBD1 for D (5 bases). The CDR3 is 14 amino acids. CDR1 is SGHAT, CDR2 FQNNGV, per germline. V shed 2 bases and J shed 4 bases, with 11 bases lying between them. CDR3 region: CASSLIGVRETQYF. The CDR3 bases are TGTGCCAGCAGCTTAATAGGGGTGCGAGAGACCCAGTACTTC.

The V gene is TRBV29-1, the J gene TRBJ1-2, with 11 nucleotides matching TRBD1. Germline CDR1 SQVTM, CDR2 ANQGSEA. Trimming cost V 8 bases and J 6 bases; bases outside gene matches: 11. The CDR3 extends over 14 amino acids. The CDR3 DNA reads TGCAGCAGTCCAGGACAGGGGGCACGAGATGGCTACACCTTC. It encodes CSSPGQGARDGYTF.

Many counts were recorded for this clonotype. The chain uses TRBV7-8 and TRBJ2-7; D remains unclear. Trimming removed 6 bases from V and 3 bases from J, with 12 bases in between. This CDR3 is built from 13 residues. Germline lookup yields CDR1 SGHVS and CDR2 FQNEAQ. CDR3 protein: CASRVGPDYEQYF. Here the CDR3 DNA reads TGTGCCAGCAGGGTAGGTCCGGACTACGAGCAGTACTTC. Drawing the rest from reference TRBV7-8 and TRBJ2-7, the complete variable domain is GAGVSQSPRYKVAKRGQDVALRCDPISGHVSLFWYQQALGQGPEFLTYFQNEAQLDKSGLPSDRFFAERPEGSVSTLKIQRTQQEDSAVYLCASRVGPDYEQYFGPGTRLTVT.

This chain links TRBV29-1 with TRBJ1-1; D gene ambiguous. Germline CDR1 SQVTM, CDR2 ANQGSEA. The CDR3 is 9 residues long. V was clipped by 8 bases and J by 5 bases, with 6 bases between them. The CDR3 coding sequence is TGCAGCAGTAGGACTGAAGCTTTCTTT. Protein product: CSSRTEAFF.

This rearrangement joins TRBV15 to TRBJ2-6; 9 bases agree with TRBD1. Germline V CDR1 and CDR2: LNHNV, YYDKDF (reference sequence). The ends lost 10 bases at V and 1 base at J; junction bases unmatched: 8. This CDR3 has 16 residues. The CDR3: CAIGEGQGSGANVLTF. The CDR3 DNA sequence: TGTGCCATCGGCGAGGGACAGGGTTCTGGGGCCAACGTCCTGACTTTC.

The sample holds many counts of this clonotype. The chain has TRBV15 and TRBJ2-3; perhaps TRBD2 as D (5 bases). The CDR3 has 14 amino acids. Germline values: CDR1 LNHNV, CDR2 YYDKDF (reference sequence). V was clipped by 3 bases and J by 6 bases, with 13 bases between them. The CDR3 spells CATSSWTLGDTQYF. In nucleotides, the CDR3 is TGTGCCACCAGCAGCTGGACTCTAGGGGATACGCAGTATTTT.

This clonotype appeared many times. V is TRBV12-3 or TRBV12-4 and J is TRBJ2-6; D assignment may be TRBD1 or TRBD2 (5 bases each). V gave up 6 bases and J gave up 0 bases, with 12 bases separating them. The CDR3 length is 16 residues. The CDR3 loop reads CASRLDRRSGANVLTF. For the CDR3, the DNA is TGTGCCAGCAGACTAGACAGACGCTCTGGGGCCAACGTCCTGACTTTC.

This clonotype was seen at least ten times. The chain employs TRBV11-1 and TRBJ1-2; TRBD1 is a possible D gene (6 bases). V lost 5 bases and J 5 bases, leaving 18 bases between the germline ends. The length of the CDR3 is 15 residues. The V gene's germline CDR1 is SGHAT and CDR2 FQDESV (reference sequence). The CDR3 nucleotides are TGTGCCAGCAGCCCCCGGGTGGGGACATCATATGGCTACACCTTC. It specifies CASSPRVGTSYGYTF.

As regards this clonotype: At one end, the junction sequence differs from germline, possibly due to a read error. V usage is TRBV24-1 and J usage is TRBJ1-2; D remains ambiguous. This CDR3 has 10 residues. CDR1 and CDR2 from the germline V gene are KGHDR and SFDVKD. CDR3 nucleotides: TGTGCCACCAGTGATTCTGGCTTCACCTTC. The encoded protein is CATSDSGFTF.

Of note for this clonotype: Possible read error: a much larger clone is one base away. The rearrangement uses TRBV30 and TRBJ1-3, with unresolved D. The CDR3 is 11 amino acids. Germline-derived CDR1 and CDR2 are GTSNPN and SVGIG (reference sequence). The CDR3 coding sequence is TGTGCCTGTCGACCTGGAACCACCATATATTTT. Its translation is CACRPGTTIYF.

This chain joins TRBV20-1 and TRBJ2-7; perhaps TRBD1 as D (6 bases). V lost 1 base to trimming and J lost 7 bases, with 23 bases between them. The CDR3 is 16 amino acids. Looked up from germline, CDR1 is DFQATT and CDR2 is SNEGSKA (reference sequence). The CDR3 here is CSARGLRSGVFNEQYF. The DNA for the CDR3 is TGCAGTGCTAGAGGGCTACGGTCAGGGGTGTTCAATGAGCAGTACTTC.

V gene TRBV7-3 combines with J gene TRBJ2-3; 11 bases map to TRBD2. Germline values: CDR1 SGHTA, CDR2 FQGTGA. Trimming at V came to 4 bases and at J to 3 bases, leaving 3 bases not matched to a gene. CDR3 length: 15 residues. CDR3 DNA: TGTGCCAGCAGCTCCGTAGCGGGAGGGACAGATACGCAGTATTTT. Its translation is CASSSVAGGTDTQYF.

The V and J genes are TRBV5-1 and TRBJ2-3, with TRBD1 identical over 9 bases. Germline V lookup: CDR1 SGHRS, CDR2 YFSETQ. The CDR3 length is 15 residues. J lost 3 bases, V lost 4 bases, and 6 bases had no gene match. CDR3 nucleotides: TGCGCCAGCAGCATCGGGACAGGGATTACAGATACGCAGTATTTT. Encoded protein: CASSIGTGITDTQYF.

This clonotype was counted at least ten times. The chain employs TRBV6-5 and TRBJ1-4, with D perhaps TRBD1 (5 bases). The CDR3 loop spans 16 amino acids. The V and J ends lost 10 bases and 0 bases respectively, with 18 bases between them. CDR1 and CDR2 (germline): MNHEY, SVGAGI. The CDR3 loop is CATSPWATATNEKLFF. CDR3 nucleotides: TGTGCCACTTCCCCGTGGGCGACAGCAACTAATGAAAAACTGTTTTTT.

The chain carries TRBV19 and TRBJ1-2; 9 positions agree with TRBD1. V gave up 3 bases and J gave up 2 bases; unmatched junction bases: 4. The CDR3 sequence is 15 residues long. Germline CDR1 is LNHDA and CDR2 is SQIVND (reference sequence). This chain's CDR3 is CASSMGQGSNYGYTF. The CDR3 DNA reads as TGTGCCAGTAGTATGGGACAGGGAAGCAACTATGGCTACACCTTC.

The sample holds many counts of this clonotype. V is TRBV18 and J is TRBJ2-5; 9 positions agree with TRBD2. Germline CDR1 is KGHSH and CDR2 is LQKENI. J was trimmed by 6 bases and V by 3 bases; bases with no gene match: 8. This CDR3 has 15 amino acids. CDR3 sequence reads: CASSPLAGSRQTQYF. The CDR3 DNA reads as TGTGCCAGCTCACCCCTAGCGGGAAGCAGGCAGACCCAGTACTTC.

This chain connects TRBV9 to TRBJ2-7; tentatively, D is TRBD1 (6 bases). Germline CDR1 reads SGDLS; CDR2 reads YYNGEE. This CDR3 is 14 amino acids long. V was trimmed by 4 bases and J by 3 bases, leaving 14 bases between them. CDR3 residues: CASSFYPGDYEQYF. CDR3 bases: TGTGCCAGCAGCTTTTATCCAGGGGACTACGAGCAGTACTTC.

Ten or more counts support this clonotype. The chain employs TRBV2 and TRBJ2-5; D gene unclear. Trimming removed 6 bases at V and 2 bases at J, with 10 bases between. Germline-derived CDR1 and CDR2 are SNHLY and FYNNEI. The CDR3 has 13 amino acids. The CDR3 sequence is CASSASTQETQYF. For the CDR3, the DNA is TGTGCCAGCAGCGCTAGTACTCAAGAGACCCAGTACTTC.

The J gene is TRBJ1-1, the V gene TRBV13; D is uncertain. V gave up 8 bases and J gave up 3 bases, with 16 bases separating them. Germline assignment: CDR1 PRHDT and CDR2 FYEKMQ (reference sequence). The CDR3 loop spans 14 amino acids. This CDR3 is CASALDQVDTEAFF. The CDR3 bases are TGTGCCAGCGCTTTGGACCAGGTTGACACTGAAGCTTTCTTT.

This clonotype was counted many times. CDR3 nucleotide sequence: TGTGCCAGCAGCCAAGATCTCAGGACTAGCGCTACTCACGAGCAGTACTTC. Its translation is CASSQDLRTSATHEQYF. The V gene is TRBV4-2, the J gene TRBJ2-7, with TRBD2 matching 9 bases. V lost 0 bases to trimming and J lost 5 bases; unmatched junction nucleotides: 11. Germline V gene sequence: CDR1 LGHNA, CDR2 YNFKEQ. This CDR3 contains 17 residues.

This clonotype was detected ten times or more. The chain couples TRBV15 to TRBJ1-5, with D maybe TRBD1 (6 bases). Germline V gives CDR1 LNHNV, CDR2 YYDKDF (reference sequence). The CDR3 loop spans 15 amino acids. The V end lost 0 bases, the J end lost 5 bases, and 11 bases lay between the germline ends. CDR3 DNA: TGTGCCACCAGCAGAGACCCTGACAGGTATCAGCCCCAGCATTTT. Translating it yields CATSRDPDRYQPQHF.

V and J are TRBV29-1 and TRBJ1-2; 7 bases align to TRBD1. After removal of 7 bases from V and 8 bases from J, the junction contained 7 bases not matched to a gene. Germline V CDR1 and CDR2: SQVTM, ANQGSEA. The CDR3 covers 11 residues. Written as DNA, the CDR3 is TGCAGCGCGGGACAGCGTTTGGGCTACACCTTC. The encoded protein is CSAGQRLGYTF.

The chain has TRBV20-1 and TRBJ1-5; TRBD1 agrees at 7 bases. The CDR3 has 12 residues. Germline V gene lookup returns CDR1 DFQATT and CDR2 SNEGSKA (reference sequence). Trimming cost V 5 bases and J 6 bases; bases outside gene matches: 4. The CDR3 sequence: CSAGGDSQPQHF. CDR3 nucleotides: TGCAGTGCTGGGGGGGACAGTCAGCCCCAGCATTTT.

This clonotype showed up many times. This chain connects TRBV12-3 or TRBV12-4 to TRBJ2-7; 7 bases agree with TRBD1. The CDR3 is 12 residues long. The junction had 4 bases not matched to a gene; V was cut back by 4 bases and J by 7 bases. The CDR3 sequence is CASSYRGREQYF. In DNA, the CDR3 is TGTGCCAGCAGTTACAGGGGTCGGGAGCAGTACTTC.